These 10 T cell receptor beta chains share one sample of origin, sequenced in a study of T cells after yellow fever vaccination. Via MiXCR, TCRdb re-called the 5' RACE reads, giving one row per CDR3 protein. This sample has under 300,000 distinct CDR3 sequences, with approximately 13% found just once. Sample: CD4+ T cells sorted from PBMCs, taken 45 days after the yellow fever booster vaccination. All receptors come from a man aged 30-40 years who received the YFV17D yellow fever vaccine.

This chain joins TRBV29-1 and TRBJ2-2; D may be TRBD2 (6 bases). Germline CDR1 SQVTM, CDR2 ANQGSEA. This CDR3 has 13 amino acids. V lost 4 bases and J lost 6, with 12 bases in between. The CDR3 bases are TGCAGCGTTGTTTCTAGCGCGGCCGGGGAGCTGTTTTTT. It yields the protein CSVVSSAAGELFF.

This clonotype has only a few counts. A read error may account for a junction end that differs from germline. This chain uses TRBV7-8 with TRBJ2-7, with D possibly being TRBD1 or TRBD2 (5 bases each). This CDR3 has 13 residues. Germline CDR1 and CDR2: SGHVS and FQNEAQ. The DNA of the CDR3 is TGTGCCAGCAGCGTAGCGACAGCCTACGAGCAGTACTTC. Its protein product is CASSVATAYEQYF. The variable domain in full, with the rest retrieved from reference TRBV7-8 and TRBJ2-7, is GAGVSQSPRYKVAKRGQDVALRCDPISGHVSLFWYQQALGQGPEFLTYFQNEAQLDKSGLPSDRFFAERPEGSVSTLKIQRTQQEDSAVYLCASSVATAYEQYFGPGTRLTVT.

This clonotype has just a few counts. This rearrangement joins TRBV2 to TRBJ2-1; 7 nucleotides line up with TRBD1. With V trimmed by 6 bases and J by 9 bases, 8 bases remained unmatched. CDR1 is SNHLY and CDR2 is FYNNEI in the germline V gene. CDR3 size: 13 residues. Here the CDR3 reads CASSPTGFGEQFF. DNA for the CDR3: TGTGCCAGCAGCCCGACAGGGTTTGGTGAGCAGTTCTTC.

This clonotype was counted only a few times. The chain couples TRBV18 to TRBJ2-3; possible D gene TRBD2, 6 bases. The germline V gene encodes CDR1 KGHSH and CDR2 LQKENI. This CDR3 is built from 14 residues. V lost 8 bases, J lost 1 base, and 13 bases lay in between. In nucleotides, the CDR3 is TGTGCCAGCCAGGCGGAGCGGGGCACAGATACGCAGTATTTT. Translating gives CASQAERGTDTQYF.

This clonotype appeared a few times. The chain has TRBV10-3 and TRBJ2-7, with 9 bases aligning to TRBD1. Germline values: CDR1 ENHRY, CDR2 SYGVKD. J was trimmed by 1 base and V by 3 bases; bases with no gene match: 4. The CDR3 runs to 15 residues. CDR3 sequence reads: CAISEGQGTSYEQYF. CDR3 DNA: TGTGCCATCAGTGAAGGACAGGGGACATCCTACGAGCAGTACTTC.

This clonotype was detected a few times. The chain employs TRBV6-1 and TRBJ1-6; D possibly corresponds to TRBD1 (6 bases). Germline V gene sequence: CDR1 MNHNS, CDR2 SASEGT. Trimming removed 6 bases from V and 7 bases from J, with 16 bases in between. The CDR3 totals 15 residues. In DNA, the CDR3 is TGTGCCAGCAGCCCGCAGATCAGGGGAAATTCACCCCTCCACTTT. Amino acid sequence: CASSPQIRGNSPLHF.

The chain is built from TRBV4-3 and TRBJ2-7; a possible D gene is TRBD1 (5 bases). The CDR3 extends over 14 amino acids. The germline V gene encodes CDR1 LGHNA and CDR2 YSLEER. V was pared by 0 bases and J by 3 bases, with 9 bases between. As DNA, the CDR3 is TGCGCCAGCAGCCAAGACTGGCAGGGCTACGAGCAGTACTTC. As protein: CASSQDWQGYEQYF.

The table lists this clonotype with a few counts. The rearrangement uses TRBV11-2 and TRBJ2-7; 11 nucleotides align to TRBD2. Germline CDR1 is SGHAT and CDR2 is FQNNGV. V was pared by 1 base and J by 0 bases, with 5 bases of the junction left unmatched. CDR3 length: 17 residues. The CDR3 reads CASSLVVAGGGSYEQYF. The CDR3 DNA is TGTGCCAGCAGCTTAGTCGTAGCGGGAGGGGGCTCCTACGAGCAGTACTTC.

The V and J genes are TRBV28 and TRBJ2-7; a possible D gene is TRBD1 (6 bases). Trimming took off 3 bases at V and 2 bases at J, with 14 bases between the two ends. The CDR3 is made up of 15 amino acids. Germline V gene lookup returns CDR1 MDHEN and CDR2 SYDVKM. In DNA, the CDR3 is TGTGCCAGCAGTTTCGGCAGGGGAAGGACCTACGAGCAGTACTTC. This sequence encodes CASSFGRGRTYEQYF.

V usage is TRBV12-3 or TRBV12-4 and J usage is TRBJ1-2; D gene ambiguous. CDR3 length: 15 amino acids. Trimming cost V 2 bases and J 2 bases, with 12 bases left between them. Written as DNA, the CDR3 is TGTGCCAGCAGTTTAACCCTCGCGGTGAACTATGGCTACACCTTC. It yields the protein CASSLTLAVNYGYTF.